This T cell receptor (beta chain) stems from a study of chronic HIV infection and antiretroviral therapy. The CDR3 sequence is 16 residues long. Germline CDR1 SGHTA, CDR2 FQGNSA. The V gene lost 4 bases and the J gene lost 7 bases, with 20 bases spanning the gap. TCRdb ran MiXCR on the 5' RACE reads and lists one entry per CDR3 protein. The table records about 38,000 distinct CDR3 sequences, around 8.7% of them present only once. This receptor was identified in an adult who had HIV and had not received antiretroviral therapy, or was an uninfected healthy control (not recorded which). The sample was peripheral blood. This chain uses TRBV7-2 with TRBJ2-1, with D possibly TRBD2 on 6 matching bases. The CDR3 sequence is CASSSLAPRKGNEQFF. The CDR3 coding sequence is TGTGCCAGCAGCTCCCTAGCGCCGAGGAAGGGTAATGAGCAGTTCTTC.